This T cell receptor (beta chain) comes out of a study of blood T cells in healthy people across ages. This clonotype has a count of ten or more. Donors were healthy Caucasian individuals from Russia aged about 6 to 90. The use of a sample-barcoded 5' primer and a J-beta primer mix characterized a second PCR of roughly 6 to 11 cycles. In TCRdb, the 5' RACE reads were re-called with MiXCR into one record per CDR3 protein. The table records around 1,100,000 distinct CDR3 sequences, under 40% of them present only once. CDR3 length: 16 residues. Germline-derived CDR1 and CDR2 are ENHRY and SYGVKD. Trimming at V came to 6 bases and at J to 1 base, leaving 5 bases not matched to a gene.

The TCR was taken from a man aged 18 to 35 in good health. The rearrangement joins TRBV10-3 to TRBJ2-1; 11 positions agree with TRBD2. The sample taken for sequencing was blood. The CDR3 DNA reads TGTGCCATCAGACCCACTAGCGGGGGTTCCTACAATGAGCAGTTCTTC. It translates to CAIRPTSGGSYNEQFF.